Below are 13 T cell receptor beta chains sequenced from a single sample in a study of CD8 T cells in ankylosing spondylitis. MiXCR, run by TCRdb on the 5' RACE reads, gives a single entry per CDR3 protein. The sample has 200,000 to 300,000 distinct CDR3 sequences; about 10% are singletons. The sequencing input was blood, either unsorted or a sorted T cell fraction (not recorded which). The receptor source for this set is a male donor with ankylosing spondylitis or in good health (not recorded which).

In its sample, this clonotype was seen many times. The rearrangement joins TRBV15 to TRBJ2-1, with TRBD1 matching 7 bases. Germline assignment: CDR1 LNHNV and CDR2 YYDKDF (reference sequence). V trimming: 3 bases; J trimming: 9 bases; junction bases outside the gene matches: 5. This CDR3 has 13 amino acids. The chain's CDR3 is CATSRPEGAEQFF. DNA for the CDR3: TGTGCCACCAGCAGGCCCGAGGGGGCTGAGCAGTTCTTC.

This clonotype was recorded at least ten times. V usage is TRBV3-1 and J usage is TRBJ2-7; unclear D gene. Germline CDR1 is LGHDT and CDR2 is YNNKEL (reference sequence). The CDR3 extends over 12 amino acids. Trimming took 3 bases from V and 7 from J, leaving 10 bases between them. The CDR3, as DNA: TGTGCCAGCAGCCACCTCCTGTCGGAGCAGTACTTC. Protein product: CASSHLLSEQYF.

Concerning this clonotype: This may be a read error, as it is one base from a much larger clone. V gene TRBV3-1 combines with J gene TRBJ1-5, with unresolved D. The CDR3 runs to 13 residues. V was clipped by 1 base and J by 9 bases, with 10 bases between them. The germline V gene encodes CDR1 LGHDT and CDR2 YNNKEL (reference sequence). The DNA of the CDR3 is TGTGCCAGCAGCCAAGTGGGGAGACCGCCCCAGCATTTT. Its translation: CASSQVGRPPQHF.

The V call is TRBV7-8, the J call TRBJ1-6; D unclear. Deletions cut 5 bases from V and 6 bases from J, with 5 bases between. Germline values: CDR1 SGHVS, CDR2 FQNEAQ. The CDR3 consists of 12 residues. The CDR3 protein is CASSAFNSPLHF. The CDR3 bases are TGTGCCAGCAGCGCCTTTAATTCACCCCTCCACTTT.

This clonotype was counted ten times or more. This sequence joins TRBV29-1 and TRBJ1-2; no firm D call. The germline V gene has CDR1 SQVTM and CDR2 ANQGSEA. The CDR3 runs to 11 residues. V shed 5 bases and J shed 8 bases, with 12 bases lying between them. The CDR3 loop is CSVLRGRGYTF. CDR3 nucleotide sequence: TGCAGCGTTCTAAGAGGGAGAGGCTACACCTTC. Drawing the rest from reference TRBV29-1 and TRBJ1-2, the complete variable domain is SAVISQKPSRDICQRGTSLTIQCQVDSQVTMMFWYRQQPGQSLTLIATANQGSEATYESGFVIDKFPISRPNLTFSTLTVSNMSPEDSSIYLCSVLRGRGYTFGSGTRLTVV.

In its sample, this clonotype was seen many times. The CDR3 spells CASSVPSGTGHNNEQFF. As DNA, the CDR3 is TGTGCCAGCAGTGTCCCATCCGGGACAGGGCATAACAATGAGCAGTTCTTC. This chain joins TRBV6-1 and TRBJ2-1; 9 nucleotides match TRBD1. V lost 4 bases, J lost 5 bases, and 12 bases stayed unmatched. The CDR3 extends over 17 amino acids. Looked up from germline, CDR1 is MNHNS and CDR2 is SASEGT.

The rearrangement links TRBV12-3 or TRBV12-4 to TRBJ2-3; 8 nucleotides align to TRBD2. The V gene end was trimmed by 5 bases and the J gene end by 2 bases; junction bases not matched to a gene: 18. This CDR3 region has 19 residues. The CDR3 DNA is TGTGCCAGCAGTCTACCGGGGGGGGTCGGTCCGGGATACACAGATACGCAGTATTTT. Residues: CASSLPGGVGPGYTDTQYF.

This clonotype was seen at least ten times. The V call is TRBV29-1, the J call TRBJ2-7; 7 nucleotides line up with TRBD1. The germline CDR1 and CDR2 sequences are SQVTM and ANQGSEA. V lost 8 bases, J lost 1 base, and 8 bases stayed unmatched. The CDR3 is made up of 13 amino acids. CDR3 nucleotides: TGCAGCTTCACCGGGGACAGTTCCTACGAGCAGTACTTC. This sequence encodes CSFTGDSSYEQYF.

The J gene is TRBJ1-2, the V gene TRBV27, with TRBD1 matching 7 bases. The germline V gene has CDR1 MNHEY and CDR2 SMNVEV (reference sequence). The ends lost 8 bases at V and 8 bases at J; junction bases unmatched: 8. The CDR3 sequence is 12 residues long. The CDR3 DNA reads TGTGCCAGCGCGAGTTTAGGGGGCGGCTACACCTTC. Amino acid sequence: CASASLGGGYTF.

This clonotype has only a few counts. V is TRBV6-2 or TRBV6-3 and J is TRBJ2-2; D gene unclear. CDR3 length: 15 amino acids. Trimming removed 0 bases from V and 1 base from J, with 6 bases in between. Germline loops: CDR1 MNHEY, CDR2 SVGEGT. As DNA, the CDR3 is TGTGCCAGCAGTTACTCCGGGCAGAACACCGGGGAGCTGTTTTTT. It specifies CASSYSGQNTGELFF.

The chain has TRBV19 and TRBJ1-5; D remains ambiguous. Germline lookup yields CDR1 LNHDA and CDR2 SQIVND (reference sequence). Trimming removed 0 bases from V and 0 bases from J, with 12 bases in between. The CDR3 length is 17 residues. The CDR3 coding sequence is TGTGCCAGTAGTATAGAAGTAAGAACCTATAGCAATCAGCCCCAGCATTTT. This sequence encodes CASSIEVRTYSNQPQHF.

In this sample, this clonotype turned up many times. Written as DNA, the CDR3 is TGTGCCACCAGCACCGCGTCTCCTGAAGTTTACGAGCAGTACTTC. Protein product: CATSTASPEVYEQYF. The chain has TRBV15 and TRBJ2-7; D uncertain. Germline loops: CDR1 LNHNV, CDR2 YYDKDF (reference sequence). V lost 4 bases and J lost 4, with 17 bases in between. The CDR3 runs to 15 residues.

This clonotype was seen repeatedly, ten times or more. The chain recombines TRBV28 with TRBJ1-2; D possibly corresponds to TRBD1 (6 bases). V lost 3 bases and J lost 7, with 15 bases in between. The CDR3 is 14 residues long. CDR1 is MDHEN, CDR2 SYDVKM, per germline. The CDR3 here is CASSFHEGGGGYTF. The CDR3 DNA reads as TGTGCCAGCAGTTTCCACGAGGGGGGCGGTGGCTACACCTTC.